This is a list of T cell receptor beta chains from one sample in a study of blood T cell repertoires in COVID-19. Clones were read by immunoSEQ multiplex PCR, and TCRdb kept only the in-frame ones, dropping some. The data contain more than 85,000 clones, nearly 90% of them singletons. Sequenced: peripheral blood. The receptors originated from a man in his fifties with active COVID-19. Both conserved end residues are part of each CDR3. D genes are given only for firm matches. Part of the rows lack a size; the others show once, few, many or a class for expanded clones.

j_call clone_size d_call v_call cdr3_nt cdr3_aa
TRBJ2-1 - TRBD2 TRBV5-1 TGCGCCAGCAGCTCCCCGGGACTAGCGGGGGGGAGGCACAATGAGCAGTTCTTC CASSSPGLAGGRHNEQFF
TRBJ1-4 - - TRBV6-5 TGTGCCAGCAGTTACTCAGGGACAAGCGATGAAAAACTGTTTTTT CASSYSGTSDEKLFF
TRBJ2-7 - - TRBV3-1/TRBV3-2 TGTGCCAGCAGCCAAGGACTAGTCGGCTACGAGCAGTACTTC CASSQGLVGYEQYF
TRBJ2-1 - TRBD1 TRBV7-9 TGTGCCAGCAGCCCTAAAGAGGACAGGGCGTACAATGAGCAGTTCTTC CASSPKEDRAYNEQFF
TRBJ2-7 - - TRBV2 TGTGCCAGCAGCCCTGACAGGATTTACGAGCAGTACTTC CASSPDRIYEQYF
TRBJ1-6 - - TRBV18 TGTGCCAGCTCACCTTATTCTAATTCACCCCTCCACTTT CASSPYSNSPLHF
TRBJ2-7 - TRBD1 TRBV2 TGTGCCAGCAGAGCGGCGGACAGGGAAAATTACGAGCAGTACTTC CASRAADRENYEQYF
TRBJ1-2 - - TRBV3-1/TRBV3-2 TGTGCCAGCAGCCAAGAACACAGGAACTATGGCTACACCTTC CASSQEHRNYGYTF
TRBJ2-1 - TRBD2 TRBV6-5 TGTGCCAGCAGTTACGAGCGGGGCAGGTACAATGAGCAGTTCTTC CASSYERGRYNEQFF
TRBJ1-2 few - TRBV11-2 TGTGCCAGCAGATCCCTCAGACAGACCCATAACTATGGCTACACCTTC CASRSLRQTHNYGYTF
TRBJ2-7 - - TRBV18 TGTGCCAGCTCAGACGGACACTCCTACGAGCAGTACTTC CASSDGHSYEQYF
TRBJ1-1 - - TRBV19 TGTGCCAGTAGTATAAGGCGGGCGCCGAACACTGAAGCTTTCTTT CASSIRRAPNTEAFF
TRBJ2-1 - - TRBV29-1 TGCAGCGTTGACCTGTGGGCGTACAATGAGCAGTTCTTC CSVDLWAYNEQFF
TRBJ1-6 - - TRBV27 TGTGCCAGCGGCAGGGGTTTAAGGTCCTATAATTCACCCCTCCACTTT CASGRGLRSYNSPLHF
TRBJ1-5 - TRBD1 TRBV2 TGTGCCAGCAGCGCCGACAGGGCACAGCCCCAGCATTTT CASSADRAQPQHF
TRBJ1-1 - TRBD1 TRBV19 TGTGCCAGTAGACTACAGGGGGCGGCTGTGAACACTGAAGCTTTCTTT CASRLQGAAVNTEAFF
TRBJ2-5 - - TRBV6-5 TGTGCCAGCAGTCCAGCCCGGACTATTTCAGAGACCCAGTACTTC CASSPARTISETQYF
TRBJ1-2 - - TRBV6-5 TGTGCCAGCTCTCGGAGGGGAGGGTATGGCTACACCTTC CASSRRGGYGYTF
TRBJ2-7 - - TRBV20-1 TGCAGTGCTAGTTCCGGGGGTTGGGAGTACTTC CSASSGGWEYF
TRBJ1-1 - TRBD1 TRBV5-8 TGTGCCAGCAGCTTTAGACAGGGCTCACTGAACACTGAAGCTTTCTTT CASSFRQGSLNTEAFF
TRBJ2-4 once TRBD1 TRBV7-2 TGTGCCAGCAGCTTAGTACAGGGGGCGTCCAAAAACATTCAGTACTTC CASSLVQGASKNIQYF
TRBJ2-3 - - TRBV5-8 TGTGCCAGCAGCTTTTTGGGCGGGGGCAGCACAGATACGCAGTATTTT CASSFLGGGSTDTQYF
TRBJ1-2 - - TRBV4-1 TGCGCCAGCAGCCCCCCGGGGGACTATGGCTACACCTTC CASSPPGDYGYTF
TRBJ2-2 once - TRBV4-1 TGCGCCAGCAGCCAAAACAGGGACACCGGGGAGCTGTTTTTT CASSQNRDTGELFF
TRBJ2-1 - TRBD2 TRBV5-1 TGCGCCAGCAACCGAGTGGCGGGGGGAGGGAATGAGCAGTTCTTC CASNRVAGGGNEQFF
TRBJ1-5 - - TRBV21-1 TGTGCCAGCAGCACCTGGGACAGGGGGCTTGGTCAGCCCCAGCATTTT CASSTWDRGLGQPQHF
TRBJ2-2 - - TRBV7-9 TGTGCCAGCAGCTTAGACTTGTCCGGGGAGCTGTTTTTT CASSLDLSGELFF
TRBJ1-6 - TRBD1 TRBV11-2 TGTGCCAGCAGCTTACGGGACAGGGGAAGCTCCTATAATTCACCCCTCCACTTT CASSLRDRGSSYNSPLHF
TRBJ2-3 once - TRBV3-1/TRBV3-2 TGTGCCAGCAGCCAAGACCCCACTAGCACAGATACGCAGTATTTT CASSQDPTSTDTQYF